This record concerns one T cell receptor beta chain sequence. Antigen specificity is unknown. Prior to sequencing, the ViraFEST assay stimulated PBMC with viral peptide pools, which expanded the antigen-specific CD4+ T cells. Cultured cells yielded isolated CD4+ T cells after around 10 days. Two doses of BNT162b2 or mRNA-1273 vaccine were administered to participants. Days 3 and 7 saw half the medium replaced with IL-2 medium. This entry belongs to a study of vaccination effects on CD4 cells after COVID-19. Study in general: After the second dose, samples were taken at median day 72.

The study's findings and limits: The study, lacking early post-infection timepoints, had few convalescent patients. Infection-derived and vaccine-derived clones contracted markedly late after vaccination.

Germline lookup yields CDR1 SGHTS and CDR2 YDEGEE. J was trimmed by 4 bases and V by 3 bases; bases with no gene match: 10. This CDR3 contains 16 residues. Sequencing was performed with immunoSEQ multiplex PCR; in TCRdb, only in-frame clones are kept and a portion is missing. This repertoire shows approximately 25,000 clones, about 70% found once; its top ten account for 7.5% to 8.5%. The sample in question was CD4+ T cells from PBMCs cultured with SARS-CoV-2 spike peptides, obtained after COVID-19 vaccination. This chain connects TRBV5-8 to TRBJ1-2; 9 bases fit TRBD1. The receptor's source is a human donor who received a COVID-19 vaccine. The CDR3 loop is CASSSDTGQGGYGYTF. The CDR3 DNA follows: TGTGCCAGCAGCTCCGACACGGGACAGGGAGGCTATGGCTACACCTTC. Filled out from reference TRBV5-8 and TRBJ1-2, the complete variable domain reads EAGVTQSPTHLIKTRGQQATLRCSPISGHTSVYWYQQALGLGLQFLLWYDEGEERNRGNFPPRFSGRQFPNYSSELNVNALELEDSALYLCASSSDTGQGGYGYTFGSGTRLTVV.